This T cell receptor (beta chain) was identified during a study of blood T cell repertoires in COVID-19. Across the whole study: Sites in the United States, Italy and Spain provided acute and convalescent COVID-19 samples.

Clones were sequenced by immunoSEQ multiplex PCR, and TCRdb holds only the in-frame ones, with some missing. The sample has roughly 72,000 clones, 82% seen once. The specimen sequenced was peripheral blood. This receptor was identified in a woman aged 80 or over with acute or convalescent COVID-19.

The CDR3 sequence is CASSPGRGNYNEQFF. The CDR3 DNA reads TGTGCCAGCAGCCCGGGGCGGGGGAACTACAATGAGCAGTTCTTC. The chain is built from TRBV7-9 and TRBJ2-1; 7 bases line up with TRBD2. The V and J ends lost 5 bases and 3 bases, in that order; junction bases with no gene match: 7. This CDR3 is 15 amino acids long. Germline CDR1 reads SEHNR; CDR2 reads FQNEAQ (reference sequence). The complete variable domain, with remaining parts taken from reference TRBV7-9 and TRBJ2-1, reads DTGVSQNPRHKITKRGQNVTFRCDPISEHNRLYWYRQTLGQGPEFLTYFQNEAQLEKSRLLSDRFSAERPKGSFSTLEIQRTEQGDSAMYLCASSPGRGNYNEQFFGPGTRLTVL.